These 9 T cell receptor beta chains came from one sample sequenced in a study of T cell repertoires in cytomegalovirus infection. TCRdb passed the reads through MiXCR, listing each CDR3 protein once. The table records hundreds of thousands of distinct CDR3 sequences, approximately 8.9% of them present only once. Sequenced input: PBMCs. Source of these receptors: a human donor in good health (CMV status not recorded). Some clones in this sample may be carry-over from other donors' samples.

In its sample, this clonotype was seen many times. The chain is built from TRBV7-2 and TRBJ1-5; TRBD1 aligns across 10 bases. The CDR3 is 15 amino acids. Trimming removed 5 bases from V and 6 bases from J; junction bases left unmatched: 7. Germline loops: CDR1 SGHTA, CDR2 FQGNSA. CDR3 nucleotides: TGTGCCAGCAGCAAATCCGGGACAGGGGTTCAGCCCCAGCATTTT. Residues: CASSKSGTGVQPQHF.

The chain recombines TRBV29-1 with TRBJ1-1; D gene unclear. V was trimmed by 7 bases and J by 1 base, leaving 13 bases between them. The germline V gene has CDR1 SQVTM and CDR2 ANQGSEA. The CDR3 covers 13 residues. For the CDR3, the DNA is TGCAGCGCCGGAGTGGGTGGGAACACTGAAGCTTTCTTT. Its translation is CSAGVGGNTEAFF.

This clonotype was counted ten times or more. The gene calls are TRBV6-5 and TRBJ2-2, with a tentative D call TRBD2 (5 bases). Trimming shortened V by 7 bases and J by 7 bases, and 19 bases separated the two germline ends. CDR3 length: 15 amino acids. The germline V gene encodes CDR1 MNHEY and CDR2 SVGAGI. This CDR3 reads CASKTGRGWSGELFF. The CDR3 DNA sequence: TGTGCCAGCAAAACGGGCCGCGGGTGGAGCGGGGAGCTGTTTTTT.

Only a few counts were recorded for this clonotype. The chain couples TRBV28 to TRBJ2-5, with D perhaps matching TRBD2 (6 bases). V lost 7 bases, J lost 5 bases, and 14 bases lay in between. Germline V gene sequence: CDR1 MDHEN, CDR2 SYDVKM. The CDR3 has 13 amino acids. The CDR3 sequence: CASKRGGVETQYF. The DNA for the CDR3 is TGTGCCAGCAAAAGGGGCGGGGTGGAGACCCAGTACTTC.

The rearrangement uses TRBV9 and TRBJ1-1; possible D gene TRBD1, 6 bases. V was shortened by 3 bases and J by 1 base, with 10 bases between the two germline ends. CDR1 SGDLS and CDR2 YYNGEE come from the germline V gene. This CDR3 spans 14 amino acids. The CDR3 loop is CASSGRTENTEAFF. The DNA for the CDR3 is TGTGCCAGCAGCGGGCGGACAGAGAACACTGAAGCTTTCTTT. The full variable domain, completed using reference TRBV9 and TRBJ1-1, is DSGVTQTPKHLITATGQRVTLRCSPRSGDLSVYWYQQSLDQGLQFLIQYYNGEERAKGNILERFSAQQFPDLHSELNLSSLELGDSALYFCASSGRTENTEAFFGQGTRLTVV.

This clonotype was recorded at least ten times. V usage is TRBV29-1 and J usage is TRBJ2-5; D is possibly TRBD2 (5 bases). The ends were cut back, 4 bases at V and 1 base at J, with 13 bases in the middle. CDR3 length equals 14 residues. Germline CDR1 reads SQVTM; CDR2 reads ANQGSEA. CDR3 nucleotide sequence: TGCAGCGTTGGGCTAGCTCTTTCCCAAGAGACCCAGTACTTC. Translated: CSVGLALSQETQYF.

This clonotype was seen many times. The chain employs TRBV12-3 or TRBV12-4 and TRBJ1-2; D uncertain. V was trimmed by 5 bases and J by 3 bases, leaving 22 bases between them. The CDR3 length is 17 residues. CDR3 sequence (DNA): TGTGCCAGCAGTCCACCGAACTTCGGGGATGGGGACTATGGCTACACCTTC. It is translated as CASSPPNFGDGDYGYTF.

Only a few counts were recorded for this clonotype. DNA for the CDR3: TGCAGTGCTAGACCGCTTACTAGCGGGGGTTCAATAGGTGGGGCAGATACGCAGTATTTT. Translated, it gives CSARPLTSGGSIGGADTQYF. This chain links TRBV20-1 with TRBJ2-3; 11 bases map to TRBD2. Per the germline V gene, CDR1 is DFQATT and CDR2 is SNEGSKA (reference sequence). CDR3 size: 20 residues. With 2 bases clipped from V and 4 bases from J, the junction kept 20 bases outside the gene matches.

This clonotype was detected ten times or more. The V and J genes are TRBV19 and TRBJ1-1; 8 bases are a match to TRBD1. J was trimmed by 5 bases and V by 0 bases; bases with no gene match: 8. The length of the CDR3 is 16 residues. Germline loops: CDR1 LNHDA, CDR2 SQIVND (reference sequence). Written as DNA, the CDR3 is TGTGCCAGTAGTATAGATGGGGCAGGGGGCAGGACTGAAGCTTTCTTT. It translates to CASSIDGAGGRTEAFF.